Below, one T cell receptor beta chain is given with its context. The antigen is undetermined. This sample was taken from a study of T cells after posttransplantation cyclophosphamide. Study-wide results and limits: Donor-recipient repertoire similarity was low at 1-2 months, rising over year one. After PTCy, TRB diversity resembled that of CNI/methotrexate controls.

V was shortened by 0 bases and J by 4 bases, with 13 bases between the two germline ends. Germline V gives CDR1 SGHRS, CDR2 YFSETQ. The CDR3 has 16 residues. Controls had myeloablative marrow grafts with methotrexate and calcineurin inhibitor, sampled at 1 year. Data came from immunoSEQ multiplex PCR; TCRdb stores just in-frame clones and leaves some out. The table includes about 22,000 clones, about 90% detected once. The origin of this receptor is a female patient aged 50-59 years who received an allogeneic stem cell transplant from an unrelated donor, was CMV-positive, and had chronic GVHD only. Some T cells may arise from the graft donor. The rearrangement uses TRBV5-1 and TRBJ1-4; D is undetermined. The sample in question was PBMCs, obtained after an allogeneic stem cell transplant with a calcineurin inhibitor and methotrexate. CDR3 bases: TGCGCCAGCAGCTTGGGGCCGCGGCAGCTTAATGAAAAACTGTTTTTT. As protein: CASSLGPRQLNEKLFF.